These T cell receptor beta chains were read from a single sample in a study of T-cell reconstitution after alpha-beta-depleted transplantation in children. Using its own MiXCR run on the PCR reads, TCRdb lists one record per CDR3 protein. Among over 200,000 distinct CDR3 sequences listed, 8% to 9.5% were seen once. The sample here was PBMCs from the stem cell graft donor, taken from the stem cell graft. Every receptor here comes from a human donor who donated a stem cell graft to a child with acute lymphoblastic leukemia. The CDR3 runs from the conserved cysteine through the conserved F or W. Clone size, where shown, is once, few, many, or a class for clones that have expanded.

>many|TRBV9|TRBJ2-3
CASSVSSTDTQYF
>many|TRBV2|TRBJ1-1
CASSDIDINNTEAFF
>-|TRBV7-2|TRBJ2-7
CASSLAFKWDSYYEQYF
>-|TRBV5-1|TRBJ2-3
CASSLVSGGTGDTQYF
>-|TRBV18|TRBJ1-2
CASSPPGDRGSSYGYTF
>-|TRBV3-1|TRBJ2-5
CASSQDQGVAETQYF
>-|TRBV18|TRBJ2-2
CASSPPVGGRTGELFF
>many|TRBV25-1|TRBJ2-3
CASRAGTAGDTQYF
>many|TRBV7-9|TRBJ2-3
CASSSARAIQYF
>-|TRBV6-1|TRBJ1-2
CASINAGGDWYGYTF
>many|TRBV27|TRBJ2-2
CASSFGRGKAGELFF
>few|TRBV5-1|TRBJ2-7
CASSLEGQGVGEQYF
>few|TRBV5-1|TRBJ1-2
CASTRDTANYGYPF
>many|TRBV27|TRBJ1-1
CASSSLSGVMNTEAFF
>-|TRBV27|TRBJ2-7
CASSARTGRHEQYF
>few|TRBV7-2|TRBJ2-1
CASSDFWGTGGDNEQFF
>many|TRBV5-1|TRBJ2-7
CASSLSGGAYEQYF
>-|TRBV20-1|TRBJ1-2
CSAKSSQLWDVGYTF
>few|TRBV20-1|TRBJ1-1
CSAALLTGSTEAFF
>-|TRBV5-1|TRBJ2-5
CASSLRGVPETQYF
>many|TRBV12-3/TRBV12-4|TRBJ1-4
CASSLRLGGLANEKLFF
>-|TRBV6-5|TRBJ2-2
CASSPSRRSNTGELFF
>many|TRBV20-1|TRBJ1-1
CSAVATVNTEAFF
>-|TRBV6-1|TRBJ2-7
CASRLSPGQGYYEQYF
>-|TRBV11-2|TRBJ2-1
CASSLGTRTSGLEEQFF
>few|TRBV27|TRBJ2-5
CASSTYTAGGRKTQYF
>few|TRBV29-1|TRBJ2-5
CSSASGLGQETQYF
>few|TRBV29-1|TRBJ2-1
CSVDHTGGYEQFF
>many|TRBV7-2|TRBJ2-7
CASSLWTEHYEQYF
>-|TRBV11-2|TRBJ2-5
CASSSGQGRQETQYF
>-|TRBV20-1|TRBJ1-2
CSASRPGDNYGYTF
>-|TRBV7-2|TRBJ2-7
CATSLGVFYEQYF
>-|TRBV20-1|TRBJ1-2
CSARPGTGGSSEGYTF
>few|TRBV25-1|TRBJ2-3
CASSAASRADTQYF
>many|TRBV12-3/TRBV12-4|TRBJ2-3
CASSLRGLADTQYF
>many|TRBV7-9|TRBJ2-5
CASSLGDTGDGETQYF
>few|TRBV12-3/TRBV12-4|TRBJ2-5
CASTGRAWETQYF
>few|TRBV6-5|TRBJ1-4
CASSYTAGGTNEKLFF
>-|TRBV12-3/TRBV12-4|TRBJ2-7
CASSPERGMAYEQYF
>few|TRBV4-2|TRBJ2-5
CASSRRTGVGETQYF
>-|TRBV27|TRBJ1-5
CASSLLSNQPQHF
>many|TRBV5-1|TRBJ2-3
CASSLGRGWNTQYF
>-|TRBV10-3|TRBJ1-2
CAILLGQTGANYGYTF
>many|TRBV12-3/TRBV12-4|TRBJ2-3
CASTSAGGGTDTQYF
>few|TRBV20-1|TRBJ1-3
CSARSQGHSSGNTIYF
>few|TRBV10-3|TRBJ2-3
CAISGGANQGTDTQYF